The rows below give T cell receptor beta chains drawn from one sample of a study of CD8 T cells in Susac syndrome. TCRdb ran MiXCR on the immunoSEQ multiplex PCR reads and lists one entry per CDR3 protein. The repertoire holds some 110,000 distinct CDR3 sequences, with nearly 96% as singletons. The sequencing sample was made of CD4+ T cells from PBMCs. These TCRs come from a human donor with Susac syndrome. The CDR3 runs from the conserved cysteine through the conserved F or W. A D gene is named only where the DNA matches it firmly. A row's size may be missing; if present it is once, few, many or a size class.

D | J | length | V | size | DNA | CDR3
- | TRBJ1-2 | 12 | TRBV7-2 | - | TGTGCCAGCAGCCCACATATGTATGGCTACACCTTC | CASSPHMYGYTF
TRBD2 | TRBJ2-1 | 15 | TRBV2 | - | TGTGCCAGCACCAAGGGACTAGACTCCTACAATGAGCAGTTCTTC | CASTKGLDSYNEQFF
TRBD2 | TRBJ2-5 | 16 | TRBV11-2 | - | TGTGCCAGCAGCTTAGGACTAGCGGCGTACCAAGAGACCCAGTACTTC | CASSLGLAAYQETQYF
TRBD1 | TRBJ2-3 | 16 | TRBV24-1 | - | TGTGCCACCAGTGATCCAACGACAGGGATTACAGATACGCAGTATTTT | CATSDPTTGITDTQYF
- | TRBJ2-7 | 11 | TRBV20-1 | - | TGCAGTGCTCGTTTTAATGACGAGCAGTACTTC | CSARFNDEQYF
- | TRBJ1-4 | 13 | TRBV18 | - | TGTGCCAGCTCACCACCTGTTGGGGAAAAACTGTTTTTT | CASSPPVGEKLFF
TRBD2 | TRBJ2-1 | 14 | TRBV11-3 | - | TGTGCCAGCAGCGGGACTAGCGTGACAGGGGAGCAGTTCTTC | CASSGTSVTGEQFF
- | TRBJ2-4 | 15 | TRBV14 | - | TGTGCCAGCAGCCAAGCGAGTCTAGCCAAAAACATTCAGTACTTC | CASSQASLAKNIQYF
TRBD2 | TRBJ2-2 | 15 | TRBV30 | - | TGTGCCTGGAGATCAAGCGGGAGAGGCACCGGGGAGCTGTTTTTT | CAWRSSGRGTGELFF
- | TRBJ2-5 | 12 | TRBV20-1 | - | TGCAGTGCGTGGCAGGGATATGAGACCCAGTACTTC | CSAWQGYETQYF
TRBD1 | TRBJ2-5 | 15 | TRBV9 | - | TGTGCCAGCAGCGGAAGCGTGGGACAGCAAGAGACCCAGTACTTC | CASSGSVGQQETQYF
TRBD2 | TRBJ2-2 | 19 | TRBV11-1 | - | TGTGCCAGCAGCTCCGGGACGGCCGCGACGAGACTAGCGGGAGGGGAGCTGTTTTTT | CASSSGTAATRLAGGELFF
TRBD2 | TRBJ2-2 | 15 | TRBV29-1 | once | TGCAGCGCCTTCGGACCAGCGGGGGACACCGGGGAGCTGTTTTTT | CSAFGPAGDTGELFF
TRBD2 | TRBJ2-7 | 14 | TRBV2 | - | TGTGCCAGCAGGAGGACGGGAGGGCCCGGGGAGCAGTACTTC | CASRRTGGPGEQYF
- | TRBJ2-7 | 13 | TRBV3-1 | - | TGTGCCAGCAGCGTACAGGGATCCTACGAGCAGTACTTC | CASSVQGSYEQYF
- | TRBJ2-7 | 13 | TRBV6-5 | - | TGTGCCAGCAGAACAGGGAATTCCTACGAGCAGTACTTC | CASRTGNSYEQYF
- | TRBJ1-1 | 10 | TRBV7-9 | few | TGTGCCAGCAGCAGGTACGGGGCTTTCTTT | CASSRYGAFF
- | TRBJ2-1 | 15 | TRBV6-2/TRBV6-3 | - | TGTGCCGCCAGTCGAGGTGGGGGTTCCTACAATGAGCAGTTCTTC | CAASRGGGSYNEQFF
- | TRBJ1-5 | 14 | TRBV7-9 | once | TGTGCCAGCAGCCGGAACAGGGACGATCAGCCCCAGCATTTT | CASSRNRDDQPQHF
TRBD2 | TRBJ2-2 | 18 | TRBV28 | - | TGTGCCAGCAGTTCATCTAGCGGGAGGCGCCCGTACACCGGGGAGCTGTTTTTT | CASSSSSGRRPYTGELFF
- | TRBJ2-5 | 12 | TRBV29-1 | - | TGCAGCCCGCGGACAGCCGAAGAGACCCAGTACTTC | CSPRTAEETQYF
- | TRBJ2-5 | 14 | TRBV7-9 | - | TGTGCCAGCAGCTTCCCCATTCTCCAAGAGACCCAGTACTTC | CASSFPILQETQYF
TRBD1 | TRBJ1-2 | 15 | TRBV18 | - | TGTGCCAGCTCACCCGACAGGGTAGTTGGCTATGGCTACACCTTC | CASSPDRVVGYGYTF
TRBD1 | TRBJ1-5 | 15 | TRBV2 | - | TGTGCCAGCAGCGCGCAGGGGGGGATATCCCAGCCCCAGCATTTT | CASSAQGGISQPQHF
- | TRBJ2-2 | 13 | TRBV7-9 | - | TGTGCCAGCAGCTTAGCGGGCCCCGGGGAGCTGTTTTTT | CASSLAGPGELFF
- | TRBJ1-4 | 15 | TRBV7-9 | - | TGTGCCAGCAGCTTAAGGGGCCAGGGAGGTGAAAAACTGTTTTTT | CASSLRGQGGEKLFF
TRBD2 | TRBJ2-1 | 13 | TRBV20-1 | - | TGCAGTGCTGTTAGCGGGAGGCCGGATGAGCAGTTCTTC | CSAVSGRPDEQFF
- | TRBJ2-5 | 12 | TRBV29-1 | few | TGCAGCGTTGAAGGGGGGGAAGAGACCCAGTACTTC | CSVEGGEETQYF
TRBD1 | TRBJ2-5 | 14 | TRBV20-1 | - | TGCAGTGCTAGTGGGGGACAGGGGGCGAAGACCCAGTACTTC | CSASGGQGAKTQYF
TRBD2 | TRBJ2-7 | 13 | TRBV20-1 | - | TGCAGTGCCCTGACCGGGACTACCTACGAGCAGTACTTC | CSALTGTTYEQYF
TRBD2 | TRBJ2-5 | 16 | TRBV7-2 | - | TGTGCCAGCAGTTTTAGGGCTAGCGGGAGCTTTGAGACCCAGTACTTC | CASSFRASGSFETQYF
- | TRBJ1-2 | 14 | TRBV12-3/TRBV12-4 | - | TGTGCCAGCAGTTTAGTACCCGAGATCTATGGCTACACCTTC | CASSLVPEIYGYTF
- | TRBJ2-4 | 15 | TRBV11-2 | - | TGTGCCAGCAGCTTAGAACCGGGACAGACTGCGCGGGGGTACTTC | CASSLEPGQTARGYF
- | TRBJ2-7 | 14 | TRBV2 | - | TGTGCCAGCAGTGAACGCGTCGTCCCCTACGAGCAGTACTTC | CASSERVVPYEQYF
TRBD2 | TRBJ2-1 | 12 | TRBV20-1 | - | TGCTCAAAGGGGAGGGCCGGCAATGAGCAGTTCTTC | CSKGRAGNEQFF
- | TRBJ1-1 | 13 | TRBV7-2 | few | TGTGCCAGCAGCGGACGGATGAACACTGAAGCTTTCTTT | CASSGRMNTEAFF
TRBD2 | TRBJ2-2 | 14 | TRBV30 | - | TGTGCCTGGAGACTAGCGGGAGGGACCGGGGAGCTGTTTTTT | CAWRLAGGTGELFF
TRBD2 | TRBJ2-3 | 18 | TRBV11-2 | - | TGTGCCAGCAGCCCGAGGACTAGCGGGAGTCGGGTTGGAGATACGCAGTATTTT | CASSPRTSGSRVGDTQYF
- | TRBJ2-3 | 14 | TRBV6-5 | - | TGTGCCAGCAGTTCACCCCCATTAAAGCGGACGCAGTATTTT | CASSSPPLKRTQYF
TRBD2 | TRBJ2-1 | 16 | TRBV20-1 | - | TGCAGTGCTAGAGGACCCGGAGCGGGAGGTGCCAATGAGCAGTTCTTC | CSARGPGAGGANEQFF
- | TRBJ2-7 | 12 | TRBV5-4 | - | TGTGCCAGCAGCTTGGTCGGGGGCGAGCAGTACTTC | CASSLVGGEQYF
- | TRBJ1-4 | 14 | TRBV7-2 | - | TGTGCCAGCAGCTTTTATTCCCGGGGGGAAAAACTGTTTTTT | CASSFYSRGEKLFF
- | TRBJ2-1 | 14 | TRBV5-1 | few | TGCGCCAGCAGCTTGGGGACTGAATACAATGAGCAGTTCTTC | CASSLGTEYNEQFF
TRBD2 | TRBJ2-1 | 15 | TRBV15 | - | TGTGCCACCAGCGGCAGGCTAGCGGGAGTCAATGAGCAGTTCTTC | CATSGRLAGVNEQFF
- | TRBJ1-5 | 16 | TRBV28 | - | TGTGCCAGCACCTTACTGGGACTCAGTAGCAATCAGCCCCAGCATTTT | CASTLLGLSSNQPQHF
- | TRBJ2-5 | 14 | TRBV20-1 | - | TGCAGTGCTTCCCCGGGCAACTATAGAGAGACCCAGTACTTC | CSASPGNYRETQYF
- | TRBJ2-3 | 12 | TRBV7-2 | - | TGTGCCAGCAGCTTCGTATCAGATACGCAGTATTTT | CASSFVSDTQYF
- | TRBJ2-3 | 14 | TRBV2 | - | TGTGCCAGCACCCCTGGCCGGGGCACAGATACGCAGTATTTT | CASTPGRGTDTQYF
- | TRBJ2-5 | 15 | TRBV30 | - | TGTGCCTGGAGTGTAAGGCGGCAGATCCAAGAGACCCAGTACTTC | CAWSVRRQIQETQYF
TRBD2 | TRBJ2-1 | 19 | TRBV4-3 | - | TGCGCCAGCAGCCAAGATGCTAGCGGGAGGGTCGGACCCTACAATGAGCAGTTCTTC | CASSQDASGRVGPYNEQFF
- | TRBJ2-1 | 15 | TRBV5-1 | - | TGCGCCAGCAGCTTGGAACTAGTCTCCTACAATGAGCAGTTCTTC | CASSLELVSYNEQFF
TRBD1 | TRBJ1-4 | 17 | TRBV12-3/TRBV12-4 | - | TGTGCCAGCAGCCACGTACGTGGGACAGGGGGTAATGAAAAACTGTTTTTT | CASSHVRGTGGNEKLFF